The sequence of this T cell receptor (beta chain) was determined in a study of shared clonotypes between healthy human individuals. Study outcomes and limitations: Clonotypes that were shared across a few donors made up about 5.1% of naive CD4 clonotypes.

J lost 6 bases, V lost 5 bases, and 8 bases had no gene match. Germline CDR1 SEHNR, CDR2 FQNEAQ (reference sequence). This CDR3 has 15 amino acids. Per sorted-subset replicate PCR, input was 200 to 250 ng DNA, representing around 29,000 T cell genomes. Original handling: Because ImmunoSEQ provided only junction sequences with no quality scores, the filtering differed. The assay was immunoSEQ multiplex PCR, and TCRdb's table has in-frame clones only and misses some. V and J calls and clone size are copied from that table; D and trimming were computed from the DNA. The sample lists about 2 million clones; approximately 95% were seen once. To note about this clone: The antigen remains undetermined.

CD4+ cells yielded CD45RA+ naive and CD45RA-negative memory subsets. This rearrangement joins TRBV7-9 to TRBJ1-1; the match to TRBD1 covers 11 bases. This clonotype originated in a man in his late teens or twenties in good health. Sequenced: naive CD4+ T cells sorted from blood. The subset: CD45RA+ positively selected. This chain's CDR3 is CASSKIGQGASEAFF. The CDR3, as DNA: TGTGCCAGCAGCAAGATAGGACAGGGGGCTTCTGAAGCTTTCTTT.